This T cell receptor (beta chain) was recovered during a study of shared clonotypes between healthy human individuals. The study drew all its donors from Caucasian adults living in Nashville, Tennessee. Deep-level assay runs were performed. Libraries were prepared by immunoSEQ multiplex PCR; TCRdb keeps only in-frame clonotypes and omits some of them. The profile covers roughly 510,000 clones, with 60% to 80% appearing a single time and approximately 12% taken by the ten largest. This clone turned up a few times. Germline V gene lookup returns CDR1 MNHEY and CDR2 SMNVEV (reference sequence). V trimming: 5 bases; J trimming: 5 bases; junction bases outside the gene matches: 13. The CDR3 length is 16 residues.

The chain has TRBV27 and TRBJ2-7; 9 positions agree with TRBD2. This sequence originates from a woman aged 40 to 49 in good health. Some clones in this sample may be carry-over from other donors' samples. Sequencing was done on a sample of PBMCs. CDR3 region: CASSPQNSGSSDEQYF. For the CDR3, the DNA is TGTGCCAGCAGTCCCCAAAATAGCGGGAGTTCTGACGAGCAGTACTTC.